The clone carrying this T cell receptor (beta chain) was recorded once. Antigen unknown. Germline-derived CDR1 and CDR2 are MNHEY and SMNVEV (reference sequence). CDR3 length: 16 amino acids. Trimming removed 5 bases at V and 3 bases at J, with 17 bases between. To make CD8 memory, CD45RO+ cells were put together with CCR7-negative CD45RA+ TemRA cells. The data originate from a study of shared clonotypes between healthy human individuals. Broader study findings: Estimated richness was generally greater in naive than memory subsets. In several donors, approximately 5% of naive CD4 clonotypes appeared in common.

Sequencing was performed with immunoSEQ multiplex PCR; in TCRdb, only in-frame clones are kept and a portion is missing. Altogether 650,000 to 700,000 clones are present, 90% being singletons, with the ten largest covering approximately 35%. The TCR was taken from a man younger than 35 in good health. Some clones in this sample may be carry-over from other donors' samples. Sequenced sample: memory CD8+ T cells from PBMCs. Subset here: CD45RO+ cells pooled with CCR7-negative TemRA cells. The gene calls are TRBV27 and TRBJ1-5, with D hard to call. The CDR3: CASSPRSRENNQPQHF. The CDR3 bases are TGTGCCAGCAGTCCCCGGTCCAGAGAGAACAATCAGCCCCAGCATTTT.